The 19 T cell receptor beta chains listed next were all sequenced from one sample in a study of T cells after yellow fever vaccination. TCRdb reprocessed the 5' RACE reads via MiXCR and lists one record per CDR3 protein. The sample has around 350,000 distinct CDR3 sequences, 6.2% seen once; the top ten hold approximately 16%. Source: PBMCs, taken 5 days after the yellow fever booster vaccination. The receptors here all came from a man in his thirties or forties who received the YFV17D yellow fever vaccine.

This clonotype has a count of ten or more. The rearrangement links TRBV7-7 to TRBJ2-5; possible D gene TRBD2, 5 bases. Trimming took 10 bases from V and 5 from J, leaving 11 bases between them. The CDR3 is 11 amino acids. In germline, CDR1 is SSHAT, CDR2 FNYEAQ (reference sequence). The CDR3 nucleotides are TGTGCCACGGGAACTGGGGAGACCCAGTACTTC. Translation gives CATGTGETQYF. Supplemented by reference TRBV7-7 and TRBJ2-5, the full variable domain reads GAGVSQSPRYKVTKRGQDVTLRCDPISSHATLYWYQQALGQGPEFLTYFNYEAQPDKSGLPSDRFSAERPEGSISTLTIQRTEQRDSAMYRCATGTGETQYFGPGTRLLVL.

This clonotype was recorded a few times. The V and J genes are TRBV12-3 or TRBV12-4 and TRBJ2-6, with D possibly TRBD2 on 7 matching bases. V dropped 3 bases and J dropped 0 bases, with 12 bases sitting between them. CDR3 length: 17 amino acids. The CDR3: CASSFRGGGSGANVLTF. The CDR3, as DNA: TGTGCCAGCAGTTTTAGGGGAGGGGGCTCTGGGGCCAACGTCCTGACTTTC.

The V call is TRBV11-2, the J call TRBJ2-3; 7 bases match TRBD2. The V and J ends lost 0 bases and 2 bases, in that order; junction bases with no gene match: 5. The CDR3 covers 16 residues. CDR1 and CDR2 from the germline V gene are SGHAT and FQNNGV. CDR3 sequence: CASSLDGGSLTDTQYF. CDR3 nucleotide sequence: TGTGCCAGCAGCTTAGACGGCGGGAGCCTCACAGATACGCAGTATTTT.

At least ten counts were recorded for this clonotype. CDR3 DNA: TGCAGTGCTGCCGGGACGGAATTCTACGAGCAGTACTTC. Protein: CSAAGTEFYEQYF. The rearrangement links TRBV20-1 to TRBJ2-7; D is perhaps TRBD1 or TRBD2 (5 bases each). The germline V gene encodes CDR1 DFQATT and CDR2 SNEGSKA (reference sequence). Deletions cut 5 bases from V and 3 bases from J, with 14 bases between. The CDR3 extends over 13 amino acids.

The chain is built from TRBV25-1 and TRBJ2-6, with 7 bases lining up with TRBD2. Germline values: CDR1 MGHDK, CDR2 SYGVNS. V lost 1 base to trimming and J lost 2 bases; unmatched junction nucleotides: 2. CDR3 length equals 16 residues. The CDR3 DNA is TGTGCCAGCAGTGAATCCCGGGGGGCTGGGGCCAACGTCCTGACTTTC. Amino acid sequence: CASSESRGAGANVLTF.

This clonotype was recorded a few times. This chain connects TRBV7-2 to TRBJ2-7; D might be TRBD1 (6 bases). The CDR3 extends over 14 amino acids. The germline V gene encodes CDR1 SGHTA and CDR2 FQGNSA. V dropped 6 bases and J dropped 7 bases, with 19 bases sitting between them. The CDR3 is CASSHPWGPEEQYF. CDR3 DNA: TGTGCCAGCAGTCATCCATGGGGGCCGGAGGAGCAGTACTTC.

The chain joins TRBV12-3 or TRBV12-4 to TRBJ2-6, with 7 positions matching TRBD1. V gave up 8 bases and J gave up 0 bases; unmatched junction bases: 4. This CDR3 has 15 amino acids. The CDR3 loop is CASRDSSSGANVLTF. The CDR3 DNA reads as TGTGCCAGCCGGGACAGTAGCTCTGGGGCCAACGTCCTGACTTTC.

The chain carries TRBV5-1 and TRBJ2-3, with D maybe TRBD2 (5 bases). The CDR3 covers 16 residues. Germline V gene data show CDR1 as SGHRS and CDR2 as YFSETQ. Trimming took off 3 bases at V and 2 bases at J, with 16 bases between the two ends. CDR3 residues: CASSSRSRGPTDTQYF. The CDR3 nucleotides read TGCGCCAGCAGCTCGCGATCTCGGGGTCCCACAGATACGCAGTATTTT. The full variable domain, rest sourced from reference TRBV5-1 and TRBJ2-3, is KAGVTQTPRYLIKTRGQQVTLSCSPISGHRSVSWYQQTPGQGLQFLFEYFSETQRNKGNFPGRFSGRQFSNSRSEMNVSTLELGDSALYLCASSSRSRGPTDTQYFGPGTRLTVL.

The J gene is TRBJ2-1, the V gene TRBV14; 14 bases are shared with TRBD2. The germline gives CDR1 SGHDN, CDR2 FVKESK. This CDR3 is 16 amino acids long. V shed 1 base and J 7 bases; nucleotides not matched to a gene: 3. The CDR3 is CASSQAWTSGRNEQFF. The CDR3 nucleotides read TGTGCCAGCAGCCAAGCTTGGACTAGCGGGAGGAATGAGCAGTTCTTC.

The chain employs TRBV28 and TRBJ2-6; perhaps TRBD2 as D (5 bases). The CDR3 covers 13 residues. The germline V and J ends were trimmed by 5 bases and 8 bases, with 10 bases remaining between them. Germline lookup yields CDR1 MDHEN and CDR2 SYDVKM. The DNA of the CDR3 is TGTGCCAGCAGTCAACTAGTATCCAACGTCCTGACTTTC. Translation: CASSQLVSNVLTF.

This clonotype came up a few times. The chain couples TRBV6-1 to TRBJ2-7; TRBD2 agrees at 8 bases. Trimming cost V 6 bases and J 2 bases; bases outside gene matches: 6. Germline CDR1 is MNHNS and CDR2 is SASEGT. The CDR3 loop spans 14 amino acids. As DNA, the CDR3 is TGTGCCAGCAGGGAGCTAGCGGGCCCCTACGAGCAGTACTTC. Amino acids: CASRELAGPYEQYF.

The table lists this clonotype with a few counts. This chain links TRBV7-3 with TRBJ2-2; D is possibly TRBD2 (6 bases). CDR3 size: 14 residues. Germline V lookup: CDR1 SGHTA, CDR2 FQGTGA. The ends were cut back, 5 bases at V and 2 bases at J, with 9 bases in the middle. CDR3: CASSTGDNTGELFF. The CDR3 bases are TGTGCCAGCAGCACGGGAGACAACACCGGGGAGCTGTTTTTT.

The genes are TRBV5-1 and TRBJ2-2; D gene ambiguous. From germline, CDR1 is SGHRS and CDR2 YFSETQ. V lost 5 bases and J 4 bases, leaving 9 bases between the germline ends. The CDR3 loop spans 13 amino acids. Here the CDR3 DNA reads TGCGCCAGCAGTACAGAATTCACCGGGGAGCTGTTTTTT. Protein sequence: CASSTEFTGELFF.

J is TRBJ2-4 and V is TRBV20-1, with 7 bases fitting TRBD1. From germline, CDR1 is DFQATT and CDR2 SNEGSKA (reference sequence). This CDR3 is 15 amino acids long. Trimming removed 6 bases from V and 1 base from J; junction bases left unmatched: 9. The CDR3 is CSALSGGDAKNIQYF. CDR3 nucleotides: TGCAGTGCCCTTTCAGGGGGTGATGCCAAAAACATTCAGTACTTC.

The sample holds a few counts of this clonotype. This chain links TRBV29-1 with TRBJ2-5; the D call may be TRBD1 or TRBD2 (5 bases each). The germline CDR1 and CDR2 sequences are SQVTM and ANQGSEA. The CDR3 runs 14 residues. Trimming removed 5 bases from V and 1 base from J, with 14 bases in between. CDR3 sequence: CSVPTPGTQETQYF. CDR3 coding DNA: TGCAGCGTTCCCACTCCGGGGACCCAAGAGACCCAGTACTTC. Full variable domain (outside the CDR3, taken from reference TRBV29-1 and TRBJ2-5): SAVISQKPSRDICQRGTSLTIQCQVDSQVTMMFWYRQQPGQSLTLIATANQGSEATYESGFVIDKFPISRPNLTFSTLTVSNMSPEDSSIYLCSVPTPGTQETQYFGPGTRLLVL.

In its sample, this clonotype was seen many times. The rearrangement uses TRBV6-1 and TRBJ1-5; 12 bases align to TRBD1. The CDR3 runs to 15 residues. V was pared by 6 bases and J by 4 bases, with 4 bases of the junction left unmatched. Germline lookup yields CDR1 MNHNS and CDR2 SASEGT. The CDR3 nucleotides read TGTGCCAGCAGGGGGACAGGGGGCTTGAATCAGCCCCAGCATTTT. Its translation is CASRGTGGLNQPQHF.

This clonotype was observed a handful of times. This chain uses TRBV10-3 with TRBJ1-2, with unresolved D. The CDR3 length is 13 residues. The germline V gene has CDR1 ENHRY and CDR2 SYGVKD. Trimming cost V 2 bases and J 4 bases, with 8 bases left between them. For the CDR3, the DNA is TGTGCCATCAGTGAGCCCCGCAGCTATGGCTACACCTTC. Its translation is CAISEPRSYGYTF.

The chain combines TRBV4-3 with TRBJ2-2; possible D gene TRBD1, 5 bases. This CDR3 region has 14 residues. The V gene's germline CDR1 is LGHNA and CDR2 YSLEER. The V end lost 1 base, the J end lost 6 bases, and 9 bases lay between the germline ends. Here the CDR3 reads CASSQVEGAGELFF. The CDR3, as DNA: TGCGCCAGCAGCCAAGTCGAAGGGGCCGGGGAGCTGTTTTTT.

V and J are TRBV5-1 and TRBJ2-6; 7 bases fit TRBD1. Germline CDR1 SGHRS, CDR2 YFSETQ. The CDR3 covers 17 residues. V dropped 2 bases and J dropped 2; count of bases not matched to a gene: 7. The CDR3 loop reads CASSFRTGSTGANVLTF. The CDR3 coding sequence is TGCGCCAGCAGCTTTCGGACAGGCTCGACTGGGGCCAACGTCCTGACTTTC. Drawing the rest from reference TRBV5-1 and TRBJ2-6, the complete variable domain is KAGVTQTPRYLIKTRGQQVTLSCSPISGHRSVSWYQQTPGQGLQFLFEYFSETQRNKGNFPGRFSGRQFSNSRSEMNVSTLELGDSALYLCASSFRTGSTGANVLTFGAGSRLTVL.